This TCR beta chain was retrieved from a study of blood T cell repertoires in COVID-19. About the research overall: Samples representing acute and convalescent COVID-19 were sourced from the United States, Italy and Spain.

The CDR3 is 17 amino acids. Germline V gene data show CDR1 as ENHRY and CDR2 as SYGVKD. The V end lost 0 bases, the J end lost 3 bases, and 16 bases lay between the germline ends. Study processing details: Amplification of reference gene primers provided the estimated nucleated cell counts. The repertoire was sequenced with immunoSEQ multiplex PCR; TCRdb's copy has only in-frame clones and lacks some. Clone size and V and J calls were adopted from that table, with D and trimming inferred from the DNA. The repertoire holds about 85,000 clones, with about 90% as singletons. The source material was peripheral blood. The chain has TRBV10-3 and TRBJ2-3; possibly TRBD1 for D (6 bases). This clonotype was sampled from an elderly woman with active or convalescent COVID-19. The CDR3 sequence: CAISESRDNQGTDTQYF. In nucleotides, the CDR3 is TGTGCCATCAGTGAGTCGAGGGACAACCAGGGGACAGATACGCAGTATTTT.